One and the same sample provided the 10 T cell receptor beta chains below, sequenced in a study of Tregs in tolerant kidney transplant recipients. The assay was immunoSEQ multiplex PCR, and TCRdb's table has in-frame clones only and misses some. The sample lists fewer than 80,000 clones; roughly 98% were seen once. The sample in question was CD4+ T cells from blood, obtained before the transplant. The receptors were gathered from a human donor who received a combined kidney and bone marrow transplant.

The rearrangement links TRBV19 to TRBJ1-2, with 8 bases aligning to TRBD1. Germline V gene lookup returns CDR1 LNHDA and CDR2 SQIVND (reference sequence). Trimming cost V 5 bases and J 1 base; bases outside gene matches: 6. The CDR3 runs to 15 residues. This CDR3 is CASSDQGARNYGYTF. In DNA, the CDR3 is TGTGCCAGTAGTGATCAGGGGGCCCGTAACTATGGCTACACCTTC.

The chain links TRBV9 to TRBJ1-5; D call uncertain. The CDR3 length is 14 residues. V shed 0 bases and J shed 6 bases, with 10 bases lying between them. CDR1 is SGDLS and CDR2 is YYNGEE in the germline V gene. CDR3 amino acids: CASSVGRAGQPQHF. DNA for the CDR3: TGTGCCAGCAGCGTAGGGAGGGCGGGTCAGCCCCAGCATTTT.

DNA for the CDR3: TGTGCCAGCTCAACCCTCGGGCGGGCGTCTAACTATGGCTACACCTTC. Translation: CASSTLGRASNYGYTF. The chain employs TRBV2 and TRBJ1-2; D unresolved. The V end was cut by 8 bases, the J end by 0 bases, with 19 bases between. CDR1 SNHLY and CDR2 FYNNEI come from the germline V gene. This CDR3 has 16 amino acids.

This chain links TRBV7-2 with TRBJ2-3; D not certain. Trimming removed 1 base from V and 4 bases from J, with 6 bases in between. Per the germline V gene, CDR1 is SGHTA and CDR2 is FQGNSA. The CDR3 runs to 13 residues. CDR3 residues: CASSLELSDTQYF. CDR3 DNA: TGTGCCAGCAGCTTAGAACTCTCAGATACGCAGTATTTT.

This chain joins TRBV10-3 and TRBJ1-2, with a weak D call TRBD1 (5 bases). The CDR3 extends over 12 amino acids. Trimming shortened V by 7 bases and J by 5 bases, and 11 bases separated the two germline ends. Germline V gives CDR1 ENHRY, CDR2 SYGVKD. In nucleotides, the CDR3 is TGTGCCATCAATCAGGGAGGATATGGCTACACCTTC. Its translation: CAINQGGYGYTF.

The chain carries TRBV5-4 and TRBJ1-1; the D gene is possibly TRBD1 (5 bases). V was pared by 4 bases and J by 0 bases, with 19 bases between. The CDR3 length is 17 residues. Germline loops: CDR1 SGHNT, CDR2 YYREEE (reference sequence). The chain's CDR3 is CASSPGGEYWMNTEAFF. The CDR3 coding sequence is TGTGCCAGCAGCCCGGGGGGGGAGTATTGGATGAACACTGAAGCTTTCTTT.

Only one count was recorded for this clone. The gene calls are TRBV29-1 and TRBJ2-1, with D possibly TRBD2 on 7 matching bases. The CDR3 has 15 residues. Looked up from germline, CDR1 is SQVTM and CDR2 is ANQGSEA. Deletions cut 3 bases from V and 0 bases from J, with 12 bases between. CDR3 DNA: TGCAGCGTTGAGGGGGGGCAAAGCTCCTACAATGAGCAGTTCTTC. Translating gives CSVEGGQSSYNEQFF.

The gene calls are TRBV10-3 and TRBJ1-1, with TRBD1 identical over 10 bases. V lost 6 bases to trimming and J lost 0 bases; unmatched junction nucleotides: 4. The CDR3 runs to 15 residues. Germline lookup yields CDR1 ENHRY and CDR2 SYGVKD. CDR3 residues: CAIRTGTGVNTEAFF. Here the CDR3 DNA reads TGTGCCATCAGGACCGGGACAGGGGTGAACACTGAAGCTTTCTTT.

The chain employs TRBV6-5 and TRBJ2-7; a possible D gene is TRBD2 (7 bases). Trimming cost V 2 bases and J 8 bases, with 13 bases left between them. The germline gives CDR1 MNHEY, CDR2 SVGAGI. The CDR3 loop spans 13 amino acids. CDR3 bases: TGTGCCAGCAGTTACGGGAGGGGGTTACAGCAGTACTTC. It yields the protein CASSYGRGLQQYF.

This chain joins TRBV7-9 and TRBJ2-7; TRBD1 agrees at 8 bases. In germline, CDR1 is SEHNR, CDR2 FQNEAQ (reference sequence). The CDR3 is 13 amino acids. V lost 5 bases and J lost 6; bases outside the gene matches: 6. In DNA, the CDR3 is TGTGCCAGCAGCCTCCGGGACAGGTTCGAGCAGTACTTC. Its protein product is CASSLRDRFEQYF.